This T cell receptor (beta chain) was observed in a study of control samples from healthy donors and cancer patients. Between the trimmed V and J ends, which lost 7 bases and 6 bases, there was a span of 13 bases. The length of the CDR3 is 13 residues. Sequencing used immunoSEQ multiplex PCR; TCRdb keeps in-frame clones, though not all of them. The table lists about 46,000 clones, about 90% of them singletons, with approximately 40% in the top ten. V usage is TRBV12-3 or TRBV12-4 and J usage is TRBJ2-1, with D perhaps matching TRBD2 (5 bases). Specimen: PBMCs. This TCR came from a man aged 50 to 60 with head and neck cancer. This chain's CDR3 is CASTLSVSNEQFF. The CDR3 coding sequence is TGTGCCAGCACCCTTAGCGTGTCCAATGAGCAGTTCTTC.